The 21 T cell receptor beta chains listed next were all sequenced from one sample in a study of vaccination effects on CD4 cells after COVID-19. ViraFEST expansion of antigen-specific CD4+ T cells with viral peptide pools preceded sequencing. A 10-day culture period preceded the isolation of CD4+ T cells. Participants completed two doses of the BNT162b2 or mRNA-1273 vaccine. The assay was immunoSEQ multiplex PCR, and TCRdb's table has in-frame clones only and misses some. The repertoire has some 29,000 clones, roughly 63% of them found once; the top ten carry roughly 8.2%. Antigens for these TCRs are unknown. The starting material was CD4+ T cells from PBMCs cultured with SARS-CoV-2 spike peptides, obtained after COVID-19 vaccination. These receptors were taken from a human donor who received a COVID-19 vaccine.

The CDR3 loop reads CASSPDSVSNQPQHF. The CDR3 DNA is TGTGCCAGCTCACCGGACAGTGTTAGCAATCAGCCCCAGCATTTT. The chain is built from TRBV18 and TRBJ1-5; weak D call: TRBD1 (6 bases). Germline V lookup: CDR1 KGHSH, CDR2 LQKENI. V dropped 3 bases and J dropped 0 bases, with 9 bases sitting between them. The length of the CDR3 is 15 residues.

V and J are TRBV9 and TRBJ2-7; TRBD1 matches at 9 bases. Trimming at V came to 0 bases and at J to 5 bases, leaving 9 bases not matched to a gene. CDR1 is SGDLS, CDR2 YYNGEE, per germline. This CDR3 has 16 amino acids. The CDR3: CASSVAGQGIIHEQYF. CDR3 in DNA: TGTGCCAGCAGCGTAGCCGGACAGGGGATCATCCACGAGCAGTACTTC. The variable domain in full, completed from reference TRBV9 and TRBJ2-7, reads DSGVTQTPKHLITATGQRVTLRCSPRSGDLSVYWYQQSLDQGLQFLIQYYNGEERAKGNILERFSAQQFPDLHSELNLSSLELGDSALYFCASSVAGQGIIHEQYFGPGTRLTVT.

The J gene is TRBJ1-6, the V gene TRBV27; 11 positions match TRBD1. Germline CDR1 and CDR2: MNHEY and SMNVEV (reference sequence). Trimming cost V 5 bases and J 7 bases; bases outside gene matches: 13. The CDR3 totals 18 residues. CDR3 region: CASSPERTGGAGNSPLHF. For the CDR3, the DNA is TGTGCCAGCAGTCCAGAGAGGACAGGGGGCGCGGGGAATTCACCCCTCCACTTT.

V and J are TRBV3-1 (or the pseudogene TRBV3-2) and TRBJ1-2; D might be TRBD1 (5 bases). Looked up from germline, CDR1 is LGHDT and CDR2 is YNNKEL (reference sequence). The CDR3 loop spans 15 amino acids. V lost 1 base and J lost 2, with 11 bases in between. CDR3: CASSQVGGANYGYTF. DNA of the CDR3: TGTGCCAGCAGCCAAGTTGGAGGGGCCAACTATGGCTACACCTTC.

The V call is TRBV5-4, the J call TRBJ1-6, with 12 positions matching TRBD1. CDR1 is SGHNT, CDR2 YYREEE, per germline (reference sequence). The V and J ends lost 4 bases and 7 bases, in that order; junction bases with no gene match: 6. This CDR3 is built from 16 residues. CDR3: CASSPGTGGVNSPLHF. In DNA, the CDR3 is TGTGCCAGCAGCCCCGGGACAGGGGGCGTAAATTCACCCCTCCACTTT. The full variable domain, rest sourced from reference TRBV5-4 and TRBJ1-6, is ETGVTQSPTHLIKTRGQQVTLRCSSQSGHNTVSWYQQALGQGPQFIFQYYREEENGRGNFPPRFSGLQFPNYSSELNVNALELDDSALYLCASSPGTGGVNSPLHFGNGTRLTVT.

The rearrangement links TRBV3-1 (or the pseudogene TRBV3-2) to TRBJ2-7, with unresolved D. Trimming pared 3 bases from V and 0 bases from J, leaving 3 bases between. This CDR3 has 12 residues. Germline V gene data show CDR1 as LGHDT and CDR2 as YNNKEL (reference sequence). Here the CDR3 reads CASSHRSYEQYF. The CDR3 DNA sequence: TGTGCCAGCAGCCATCGCTCCTACGAGCAGTACTTC.

The chain couples TRBV2 to TRBJ2-4; 11 bases agree with TRBD2. Per the germline V gene, CDR1 is SNHLY and CDR2 is FYNNEI. The CDR3 length is 15 residues. V lost 6 bases, J lost 5 bases, and 6 bases stayed unmatched. CDR3 sequence: CASRLLTSGENIQYF. For the CDR3, the DNA is TGTGCCAGCAGGTTGTTGACTAGCGGGGAAAACATTCAGTACTTC.

This clone is a singleton in its sample. The V and J genes are TRBV9 and TRBJ2-2, with 10 bases lining up with TRBD1. The germline CDR1 and CDR2 sequences are SGDLS and YYNGEE. The CDR3 contains 15 residues. V lost 3 bases and J lost 5; bases outside the gene matches: 4. Here the CDR3 DNA reads TGTGCCAGCAGCGCGACAGGGGGCGGGACCGGGGAGCTGTTTTTT. Translated, it gives CASSATGGGTGELFF. Filled out from reference TRBV9 and TRBJ2-2, the complete variable domain reads DSGVTQTPKHLITATGQRVTLRCSPRSGDLSVYWYQQSLDQGLQFLIQYYNGEERAKGNILERFSAQQFPDLHSELNLSSLELGDSALYFCASSATGGGTGELFFGEGSRLTVL.

This chain connects TRBV2 to TRBJ2-7, with D possibly TRBD2 on 6 matching bases. V was pared by 10 bases and J by 0 bases, with 19 bases between. Germline loops: CDR1 SNHLY, CDR2 FYNNEI. This CDR3 spans 15 amino acids. The CDR3 loop is CATPRIRGSSYEQYF. CDR3 nucleotide sequence: TGTGCCACACCACGCATCCGGGGGAGCTCCTACGAGCAGTACTTC.

The V gene is TRBV18, the J gene TRBJ2-2; possibly TRBD1 for D (7 bases). Trimming removed 4 bases from V and 2 bases from J, with 14 bases in between. The CDR3 totals 16 residues. CDR1 is KGHSH and CDR2 is LQKENI in the germline V gene. Here the CDR3 DNA reads TGTGCCAGCTCACGCCGAGGAGGGGGCAACACCGGGGAGCTGTTTTTT. It codes for CASSRRGGGNTGELFF.

V gene TRBV10-3 combines with J gene TRBJ1-2; TRBD1 matches at 7 bases. Germline values: CDR1 ENHRY, CDR2 SYGVKD. The V gene end was trimmed by 7 bases and the J gene end by 2 bases; junction bases not matched to a gene: 13. This CDR3 spans 16 amino acids. DNA of the CDR3: TGTGCCATCACCGAGGGGCAGGGGGGGGCGAACTATGGCTACACCTTC. Amino acid sequence: CAITEGQGGANYGYTF.

This clone occurred a few times. The chain employs TRBV19 and TRBJ2-3; D not resolved. Per the germline V gene, CDR1 is LNHDA and CDR2 is SQIVND (reference sequence). CDR3 size: 12 residues. V was trimmed by 3 bases and J by 1 base, leaving 2 bases between them. The CDR3 loop reads CASSMGTDTQYF. CDR3 DNA sequence: TGTGCCAGTAGTATGGGCACAGATACGCAGTATTTT.

The chain carries TRBV29-1 and TRBJ1-5, with D possibly TRBD1 on 5 matching bases. V lost 2 bases and J lost 2, with 7 bases in between. Germline CDR1 reads SQVTM; CDR2 reads ANQGSEA. The length of the CDR3 is 13 residues. For the CDR3, the DNA is TGCAGCGTTGAATTGACAGGCAATCAGCCCCAGCATTTT. It encodes CSVELTGNQPQHF.

The chain joins TRBV6-1 to TRBJ2-1, with 9 bases aligning to TRBD2. This CDR3 is 15 amino acids long. V lost 1 base to trimming and J lost 7 bases; unmatched junction nucleotides: 5. Germline V gives CDR1 MNHNS, CDR2 SASEGT. CDR3 sequence (DNA): TGTGCCAGCAGTGAAGATGCGGGAGGGCCGAATGAGCAGTTCTTC. Encoded protein: CASSEDAGGPNEQFF.

The rearrangement uses TRBV5-1 and TRBJ2-3; 8 nucleotides line up with TRBD2. V lost 1 base and J lost 2; bases outside the gene matches: 9. Germline V gives CDR1 SGHRS, CDR2 YFSETQ. This CDR3 has 17 amino acids. CDR3 coding DNA: TGCGCCAGCAGCTTGAGAGGGGGGACTAGAGACACAGATACGCAGTATTTT. Protein: CASSLRGGTRDTDTQYF.

CDR3 sequence: CASSFPGGPGYTF. CDR3 coding DNA: TGTGCCAGCAGCTTCCCCGGGGGCCCGGGCTACACCTTC. The chain employs TRBV7-9 and TRBJ1-2; tentative D call: TRBD1 (6 bases). In germline, CDR1 is SEHNR, CDR2 FQNEAQ (reference sequence). Trimming stripped 3 bases from V and 8 bases from J, with 13 bases between. The CDR3 is 13 amino acids.

The chain links TRBV10-3 to TRBJ1-3, with a possible D match to TRBD1 (5 bases). Germline V gene lookup returns CDR1 ENHRY and CDR2 SYGVKD. The CDR3 contains 15 residues. V was trimmed by 6 bases and J by 0 bases, leaving 12 bases between them. The CDR3 loop reads CAIRGEDFSGNTIYF. The CDR3 region has the DNA TGTGCCATCAGAGGGGAAGATTTCTCTGGAAACACCATATATTTT.

The rearrangement joins TRBV7-2 to TRBJ2-2, with no clear D. With 1 base removed from V and 1 base from J, the gap between germline ends came to 4 bases. CDR1 SGHTA and CDR2 FQGNSA come from the germline V gene. The length of the CDR3 is 14 residues. CDR3 in amino acids: CASSLEGNTGELFF. The CDR3 DNA reads TGTGCCAGCAGCTTAGAAGGGAACACCGGGGAGCTGTTTTTT.

The V gene is TRBV6-5, the J gene TRBJ1-4, with a tentative D call TRBD1 (6 bases). Germline CDR1 MNHEY, CDR2 SVGAGI. CDR3 length equals 14 residues. The V and J ends lost 7 bases and 1 base respectively, with 10 bases between them. Here the CDR3 DNA reads TGTGCCAGCACCGGAGGGGGAACTAATGAAAAACTGTTTTTT. Translation: CASTGGGTNEKLFF.

The V call is TRBV2, the J call TRBJ2-2; D is uncertain. This CDR3 is 11 amino acids long. Trimming left V 8 bases short and J 6 bases short, with 7 bases between. The germline gives CDR1 SNHLY, CDR2 FYNNEI. DNA of the CDR3: TGTGCCAGCCGCGAAGCCGGGGAGCTGTTTTTT. Protein sequence: CASREAGELFF.

The rearrangement links TRBV11-2 to TRBJ2-5, with TRBD2 identical over 10 bases. CDR3 length: 17 residues. V lost 0 bases and J lost 1; bases outside the gene matches: 5. Germline assignment: CDR1 SGHAT and CDR2 FQNNGV. CDR3 in amino acids: CASSLEGVAGGQETQYF. The CDR3 bases are TGTGCCAGCAGCTTAGAGGGAGTAGCGGGGGGCCAAGAGACCCAGTACTTC.